The clone carrying this T cell receptor (beta chain) was seen once. Its antigen is unidentified. Post-ART PBMC samples numbered at least two per donor, and pre-ART ones at least one. This specimen belongs to a study of long-term antiretroviral therapy in people with HIV. General study results and limits: Clones that had undergone expansion before ART dominated the repertoire at all time points. Blood dating 2004 to 2017 may reflect older ART regimens. Post-ART samples showed increased diversity that remained below transplant donor control levels.

The CDR3 spans 19 residues. Investigators performed immunoSEQ version v3.0 at survey level. The protocol was immunoSEQ multiplex PCR, while the TCRdb copy is restricted to in-frame clones and leaves out a portion. The sample yields 20,000 to 25,000 clones, over 80% seen once. This sample comprised unsorted PBMCs, obtained 1.2 years after starting antiretroviral therapy. The source of this sequence is a woman aged 40 to 50 with HIV. This chain connects TRBV1 to TRBJ2-5; the table assigns TRBD2, which was not confirmed against the DNA. TRBV1 constitutes a pseudogene. The chain's CDR3 is CTSSHSGTSGKGDQETQYF. The CDR3 coding sequence is TGCACCAGCAGCCATTCCGGGACTAGCGGGAAGGGTGATCAAGAGACCCAGTACTTC.